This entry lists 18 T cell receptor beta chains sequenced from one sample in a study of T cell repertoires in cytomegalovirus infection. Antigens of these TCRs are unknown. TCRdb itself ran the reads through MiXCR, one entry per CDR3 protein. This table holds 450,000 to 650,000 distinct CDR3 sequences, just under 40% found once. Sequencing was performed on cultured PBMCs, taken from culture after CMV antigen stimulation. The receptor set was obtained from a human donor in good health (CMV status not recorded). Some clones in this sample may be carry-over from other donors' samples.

For the CDR3, the DNA is TGCGCCAGCAGTTTAACAGGGGGCGATTGCGAGCAGTACTTC. This encodes CASSLTGGDCEQYF. The chain employs TRBV23-1 and TRBJ2-7; TRBD1 aligns across 9 bases. TRBV23-1 belongs to the ORF category, with a function that is uncertain. V shed 5 bases and J 6 bases; nucleotides not matched to a gene: 8. The CDR3 totals 14 residues.

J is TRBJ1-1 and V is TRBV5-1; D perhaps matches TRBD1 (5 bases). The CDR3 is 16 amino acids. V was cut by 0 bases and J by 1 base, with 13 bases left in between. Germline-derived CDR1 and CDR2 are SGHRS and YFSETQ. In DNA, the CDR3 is TGCGCCAGCAGCTTGGGTTTTGGGCAGGGGAACACTGAAGCTTTCTTT. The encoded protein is CASSLGFGQGNTEAFF.

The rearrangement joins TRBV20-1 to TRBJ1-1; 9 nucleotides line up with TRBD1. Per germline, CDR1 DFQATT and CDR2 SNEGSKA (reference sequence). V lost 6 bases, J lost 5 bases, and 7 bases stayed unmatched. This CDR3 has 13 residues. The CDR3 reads CSAGQGQGTEAFF. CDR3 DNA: TGCAGTGCGGGACAGGGTCAAGGGACTGAAGCTTTCTTT.

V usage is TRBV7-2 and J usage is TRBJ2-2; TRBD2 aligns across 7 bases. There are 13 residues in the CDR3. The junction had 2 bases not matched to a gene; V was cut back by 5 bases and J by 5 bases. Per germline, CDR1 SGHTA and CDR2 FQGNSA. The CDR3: CASSQGLTGELFF. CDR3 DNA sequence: TGTGCCAGCAGCCAGGGACTAACCGGGGAGCTGTTTTTT.

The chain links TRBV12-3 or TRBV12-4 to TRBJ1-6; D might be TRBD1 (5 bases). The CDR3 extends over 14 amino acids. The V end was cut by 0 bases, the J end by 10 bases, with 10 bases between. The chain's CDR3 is CASSLAGEDSPLHF. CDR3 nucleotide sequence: TGTGCCAGCAGTTTAGCGGGGGAGGACTCACCCCTCCACTTT.

CDR3: CASSGQRGNEKLFF. The CDR3 DNA is TGTGCCAGCTCAGGACAGAGAGGGAATGAAAAACTGTTTTTT. The chain combines TRBV28 with TRBJ1-4, with D perhaps TRBD1 (6 bases). CDR3 length equals 14 residues. Germline V lookup: CDR1 MDHEN, CDR2 SYDVKM. Trimming shortened V by 8 bases and J by 5 bases, and 15 bases separated the two germline ends.

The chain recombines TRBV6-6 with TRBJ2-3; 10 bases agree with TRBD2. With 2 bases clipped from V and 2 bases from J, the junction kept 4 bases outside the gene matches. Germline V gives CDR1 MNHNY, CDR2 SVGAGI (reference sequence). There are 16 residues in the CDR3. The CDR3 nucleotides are TGTGCCAGCAGTTACCCTAGCGGGGGTCACACAGATACGCAGTATTTT. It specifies CASSYPSGGHTDTQYF.

CDR3 in DNA: TGTGCCAGCAGCCCAGACGTGTCAGCTTACCACTCTGGAAACACCATATATTTT. It specifies CASSPDVSAYHSGNTIYF. The genes are TRBV11-2 and TRBJ1-3; D is unresolved. This CDR3 contains 18 residues. Trimming shortened V by 5 bases and J by 0 bases, and 20 bases separated the two germline ends. CDR1 is SGHAT and CDR2 is FQNNGV in the germline V gene.

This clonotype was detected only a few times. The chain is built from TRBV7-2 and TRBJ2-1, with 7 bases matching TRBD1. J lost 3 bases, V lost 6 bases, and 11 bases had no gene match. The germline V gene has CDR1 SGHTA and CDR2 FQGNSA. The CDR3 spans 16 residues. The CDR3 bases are TGTGCCAGCAGACACGACAGGGAGCCAATCTACAATGAGCAGTTCTTC. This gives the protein CASRHDREPIYNEQFF.

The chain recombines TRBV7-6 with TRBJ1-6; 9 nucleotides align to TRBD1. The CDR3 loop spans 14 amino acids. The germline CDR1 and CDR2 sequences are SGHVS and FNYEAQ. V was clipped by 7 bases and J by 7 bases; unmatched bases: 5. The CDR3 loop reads CASKGTGWNSPLHF. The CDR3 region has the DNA TGTGCCAGCAAGGGGACAGGGTGGAATTCACCCCTCCACTTT. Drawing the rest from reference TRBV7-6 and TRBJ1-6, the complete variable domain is GAGVSQSPRYKVTKRGQDVALRCDPISGHVSLYWYRQALGQGPEFLTYFNYEAQQDKSGLPNDRFSAERPEGSISTLTIQRTEQRDSAMYRCASKGTGWNSPLHFGNGTRLTVT.

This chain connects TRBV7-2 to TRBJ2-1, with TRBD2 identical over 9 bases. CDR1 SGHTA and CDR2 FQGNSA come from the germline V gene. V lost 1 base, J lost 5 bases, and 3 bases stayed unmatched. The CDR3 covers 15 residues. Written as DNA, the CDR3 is TGTGCCAGCAGCTTAGGACTAGCGGAGAACAATGAGCAGTTCTTC. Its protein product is CASSLGLAENNEQFF.

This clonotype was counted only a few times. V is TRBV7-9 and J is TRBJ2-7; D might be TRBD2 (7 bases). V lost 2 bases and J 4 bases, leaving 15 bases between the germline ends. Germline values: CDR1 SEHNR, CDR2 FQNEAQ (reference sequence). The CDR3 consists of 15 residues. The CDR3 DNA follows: TGTGCCAGCAGCTTATGGGGGGGCAAAATTTACGAGCAGTACTTC. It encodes CASSLWGGKIYEQYF.

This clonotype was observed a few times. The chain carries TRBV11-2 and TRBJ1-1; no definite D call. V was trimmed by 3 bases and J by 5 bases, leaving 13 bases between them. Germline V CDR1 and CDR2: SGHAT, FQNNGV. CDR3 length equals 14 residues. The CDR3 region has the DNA TGTGCCAGCAGCTTCGCCAGGCGAAGTACTGAAGCTTTCTTT. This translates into CASSFARRSTEAFF.

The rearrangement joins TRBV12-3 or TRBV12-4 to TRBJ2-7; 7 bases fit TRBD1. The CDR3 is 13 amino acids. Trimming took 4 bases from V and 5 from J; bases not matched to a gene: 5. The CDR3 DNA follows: TGTGCCAGCAGTTCAAGCCAGGGGGACGAGCAGTACTTC. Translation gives CASSSSQGDEQYF.

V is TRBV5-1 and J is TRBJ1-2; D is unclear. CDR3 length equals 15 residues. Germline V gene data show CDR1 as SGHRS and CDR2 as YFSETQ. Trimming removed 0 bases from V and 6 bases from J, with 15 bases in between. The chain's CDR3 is CASSLEARSVNGYTF. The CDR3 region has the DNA TGCGCCAGCAGCTTGGAGGCCAGGTCTGTCAATGGCTACACCTTC.

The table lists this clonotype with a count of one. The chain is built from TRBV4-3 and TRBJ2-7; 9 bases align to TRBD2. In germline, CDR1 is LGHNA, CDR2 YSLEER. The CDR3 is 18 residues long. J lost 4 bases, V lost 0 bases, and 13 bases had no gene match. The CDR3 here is CASSQDSWLAGKVYEQYF. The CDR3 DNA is TGCGCCAGCAGCCAAGATAGTTGGCTAGCGGGAAAAGTTTACGAGCAGTACTTC.

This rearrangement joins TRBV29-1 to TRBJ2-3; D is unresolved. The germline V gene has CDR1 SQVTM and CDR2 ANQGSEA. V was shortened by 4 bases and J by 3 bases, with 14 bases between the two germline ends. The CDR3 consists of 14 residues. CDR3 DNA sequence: TGCAGCGTTGGGGGTGAGGTCGGGACAGATACGCAGTATTTT. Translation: CSVGGEVGTDTQYF.

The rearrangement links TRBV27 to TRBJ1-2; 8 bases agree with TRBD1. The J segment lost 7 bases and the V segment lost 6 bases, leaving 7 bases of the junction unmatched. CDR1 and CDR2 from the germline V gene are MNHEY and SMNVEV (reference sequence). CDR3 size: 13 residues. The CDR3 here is CASRDDRGGGYTF. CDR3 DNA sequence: TGTGCCAGCAGGGATGACAGGGGAGGTGGCTACACCTTC.